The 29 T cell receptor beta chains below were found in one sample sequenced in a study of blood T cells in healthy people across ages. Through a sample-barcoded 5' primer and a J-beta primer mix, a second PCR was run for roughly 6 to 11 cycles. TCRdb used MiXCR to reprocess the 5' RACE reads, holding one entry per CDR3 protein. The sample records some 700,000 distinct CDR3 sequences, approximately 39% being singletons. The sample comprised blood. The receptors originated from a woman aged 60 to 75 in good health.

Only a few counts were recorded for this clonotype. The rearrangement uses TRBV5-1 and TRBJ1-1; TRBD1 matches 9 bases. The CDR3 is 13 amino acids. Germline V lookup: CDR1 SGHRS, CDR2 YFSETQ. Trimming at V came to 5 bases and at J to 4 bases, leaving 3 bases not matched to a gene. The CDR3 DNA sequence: TGCGCCAGCAGGGACAGGGGACTCACTGAAGCTTTCTTT. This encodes CASRDRGLTEAFF.

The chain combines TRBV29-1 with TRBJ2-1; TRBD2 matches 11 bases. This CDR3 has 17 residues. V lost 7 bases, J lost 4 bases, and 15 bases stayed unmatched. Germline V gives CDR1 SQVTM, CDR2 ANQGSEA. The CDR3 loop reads CSGTTSGNPSIYNEQFF. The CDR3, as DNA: TGCAGCGGCACGACTAGCGGGAACCCCTCTATATACAATGAGCAGTTCTTC.

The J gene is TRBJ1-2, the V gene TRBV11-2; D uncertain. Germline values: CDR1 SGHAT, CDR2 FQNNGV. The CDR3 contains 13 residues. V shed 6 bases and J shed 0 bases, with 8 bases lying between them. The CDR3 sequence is CASRKETNYGYTF. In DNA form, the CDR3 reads TGTGCCAGCAGAAAGGAAACTAACTATGGCTACACCTTC.

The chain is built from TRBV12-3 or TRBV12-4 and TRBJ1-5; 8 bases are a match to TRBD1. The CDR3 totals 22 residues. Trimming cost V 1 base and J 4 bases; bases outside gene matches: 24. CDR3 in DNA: TGTGCCAGCAGTTTAGGGCTCCTGGACAGGACGCTCAGGGGGCTTTTTAATCAGCCCCAGCATTTT. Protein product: CASSLGLLDRTLRGLFNQPQHF.

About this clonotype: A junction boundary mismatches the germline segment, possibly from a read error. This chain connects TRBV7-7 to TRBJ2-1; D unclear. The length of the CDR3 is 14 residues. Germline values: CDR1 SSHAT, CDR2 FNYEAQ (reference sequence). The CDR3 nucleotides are TGTGCTAGCAGCTTATCTCTGGGTTTTGATGAGCAGTTCTTC. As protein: CASSLSLGFDEQFF.

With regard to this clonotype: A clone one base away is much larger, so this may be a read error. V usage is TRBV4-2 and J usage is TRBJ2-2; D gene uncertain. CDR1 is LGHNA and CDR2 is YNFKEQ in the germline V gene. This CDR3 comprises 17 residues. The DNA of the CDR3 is TGTGCCTGCAGCGTCGGGTCCTGGGAAACCAACACCGGGGAGCTGTTTTTT. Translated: CACSVGSWETNTGELFF.

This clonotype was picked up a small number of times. The CDR3 region is CASSQEFYPNEKLFF. CDR3 nucleotide sequence: TGCGCCAGCAGCCAAGAGTTTTACCCGAATGAAAAACTGTTTTTT. The chain is built from TRBV4-3 and TRBJ1-4, with D unresolved. Trimming pared 0 bases from V and 5 bases from J, leaving 10 bases between. The CDR3 contains 15 residues. The germline CDR1 and CDR2 sequences are LGHNA and YSLEER.

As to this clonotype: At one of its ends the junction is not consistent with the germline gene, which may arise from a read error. The CDR3 sequence: CAISTLLHEQYF. CDR3 bases: TGTGCCATCAGCACTCTTTTACACGAGCAGTACTTC. The chain uses TRBV7-9 and TRBJ2-7, with D unresolved. The CDR3 extends over 12 amino acids. Looked up from germline, CDR1 is SEHNR and CDR2 is FQNEAQ (reference sequence).

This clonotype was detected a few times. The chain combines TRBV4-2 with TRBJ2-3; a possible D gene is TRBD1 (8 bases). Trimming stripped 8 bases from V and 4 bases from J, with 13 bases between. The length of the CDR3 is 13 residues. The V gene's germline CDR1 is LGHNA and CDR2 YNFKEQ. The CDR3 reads CASGQGGADTQYF. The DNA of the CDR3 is TGTGCCAGCGGACAGGGAGGGGCAGATACGCAGTATTTT.

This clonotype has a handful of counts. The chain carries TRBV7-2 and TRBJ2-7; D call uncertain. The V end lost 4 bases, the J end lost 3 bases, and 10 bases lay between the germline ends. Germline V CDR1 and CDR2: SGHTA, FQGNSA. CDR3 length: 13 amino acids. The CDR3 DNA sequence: TGTGCCAGCAGCTCCTACCGAGACTACGAGCAGTACTTC. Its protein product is CASSSYRDYEQYF.

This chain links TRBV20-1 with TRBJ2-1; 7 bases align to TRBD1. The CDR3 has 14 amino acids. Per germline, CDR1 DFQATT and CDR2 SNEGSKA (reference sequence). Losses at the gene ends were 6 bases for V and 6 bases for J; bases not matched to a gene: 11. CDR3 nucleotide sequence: TGCAGTGCCACGGCCGGGACAGAAGGCAATGAGCAGTTCTTC. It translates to CSATAGTEGNEQFF.

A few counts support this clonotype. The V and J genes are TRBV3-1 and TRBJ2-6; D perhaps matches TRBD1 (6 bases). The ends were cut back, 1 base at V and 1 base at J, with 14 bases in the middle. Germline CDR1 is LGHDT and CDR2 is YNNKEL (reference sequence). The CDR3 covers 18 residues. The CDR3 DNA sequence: TGTGCCAGCAGCCAAGGGCAGGGGAGACAGTCTGGGGCCAACGTCCTGACTTTC. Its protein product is CASSQGQGRQSGANVLTF.

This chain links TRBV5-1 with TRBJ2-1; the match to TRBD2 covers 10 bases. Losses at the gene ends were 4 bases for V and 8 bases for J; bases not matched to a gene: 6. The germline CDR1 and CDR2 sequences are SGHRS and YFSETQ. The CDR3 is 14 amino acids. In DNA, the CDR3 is TGCGCCAGCAGCAGCGGGGGGGCGGTCGATGAGCAGTTCTTC. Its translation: CASSSGGAVDEQFF.

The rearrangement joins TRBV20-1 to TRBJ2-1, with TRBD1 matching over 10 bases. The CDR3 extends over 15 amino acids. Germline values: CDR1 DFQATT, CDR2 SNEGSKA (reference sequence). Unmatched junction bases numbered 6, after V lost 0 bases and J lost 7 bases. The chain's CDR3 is CSARDSRTGGNEQFF. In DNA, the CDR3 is TGCAGTGCTAGAGATTCAAGGACAGGGGGAAATGAGCAGTTCTTC.

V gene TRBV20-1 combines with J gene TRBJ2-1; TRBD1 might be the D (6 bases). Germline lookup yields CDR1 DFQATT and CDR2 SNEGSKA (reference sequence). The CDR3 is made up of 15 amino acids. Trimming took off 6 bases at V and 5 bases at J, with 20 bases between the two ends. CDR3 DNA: TGCAGTGCCCTAACCTCTAGGACAGCCGACAATGAGCAGTTCTTC. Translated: CSALTSRTADNEQFF.

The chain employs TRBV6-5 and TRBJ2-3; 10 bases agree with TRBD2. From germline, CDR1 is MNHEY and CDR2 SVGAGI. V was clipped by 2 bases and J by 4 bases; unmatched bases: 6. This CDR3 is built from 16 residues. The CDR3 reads CASSYIRAGGADTQYF. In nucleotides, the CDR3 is TGTGCCAGCAGTTACATACGAGCGGGAGGGGCAGATACGCAGTATTTT.

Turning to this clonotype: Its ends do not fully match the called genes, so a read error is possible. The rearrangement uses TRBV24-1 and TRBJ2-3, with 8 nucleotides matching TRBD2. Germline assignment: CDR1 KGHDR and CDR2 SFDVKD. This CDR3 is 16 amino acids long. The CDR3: CAASDGTSGSTDTQYF. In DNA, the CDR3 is TGTGCCGCCAGTGATGGCACTAGCGGAAGCACAGATACGCAGTATTTT.

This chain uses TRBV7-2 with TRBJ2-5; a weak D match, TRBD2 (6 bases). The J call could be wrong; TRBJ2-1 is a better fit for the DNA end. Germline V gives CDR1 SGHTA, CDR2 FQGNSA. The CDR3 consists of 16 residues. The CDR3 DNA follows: TGTGCCAGCAGCTCCCCCCCGGGTAGCGGTCAAGAGACCCAGTTCTTC. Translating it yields CASSSPPGSGQETQFF.

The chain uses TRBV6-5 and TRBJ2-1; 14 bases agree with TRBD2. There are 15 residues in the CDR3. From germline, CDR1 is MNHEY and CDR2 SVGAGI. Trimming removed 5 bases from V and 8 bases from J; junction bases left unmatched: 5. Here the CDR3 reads CASSPGTSGSDEQFF. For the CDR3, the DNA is TGTGCCAGCAGTCCTGGGACTAGCGGGAGCGATGAGCAGTTCTTC.

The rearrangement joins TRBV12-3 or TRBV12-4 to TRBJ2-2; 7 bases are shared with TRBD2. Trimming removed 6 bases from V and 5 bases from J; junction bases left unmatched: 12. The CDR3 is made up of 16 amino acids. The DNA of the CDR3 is TGTGCCAGCAGCCCCAGGTTGGGGGGGGGAACCGGGGAGCTGTTTTTT. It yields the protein CASSPRLGGGTGELFF.

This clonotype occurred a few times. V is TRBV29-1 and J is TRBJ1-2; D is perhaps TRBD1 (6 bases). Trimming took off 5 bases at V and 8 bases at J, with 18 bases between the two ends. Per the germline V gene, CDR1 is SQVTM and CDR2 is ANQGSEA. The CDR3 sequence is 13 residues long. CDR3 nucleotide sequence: TGCAGCGTTCTCGGTACAGGGTCGGGAGGCTACACCTTC. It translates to CSVLGTGSGGYTF.

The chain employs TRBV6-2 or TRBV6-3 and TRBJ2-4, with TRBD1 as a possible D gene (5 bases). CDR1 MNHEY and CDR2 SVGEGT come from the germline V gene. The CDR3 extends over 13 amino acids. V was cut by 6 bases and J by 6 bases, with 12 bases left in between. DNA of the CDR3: TGTGCCAGCAGATCGGCAGGGCGAAACATTCAGTACTTC. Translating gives CASRSAGRNIQYF.

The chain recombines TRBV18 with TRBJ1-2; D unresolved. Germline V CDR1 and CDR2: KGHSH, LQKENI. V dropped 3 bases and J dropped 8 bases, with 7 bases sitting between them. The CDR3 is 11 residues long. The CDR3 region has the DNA TGTGCCAGCTCACCGAGAGGGGGCTACACCTTC. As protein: CASSPRGGYTF.

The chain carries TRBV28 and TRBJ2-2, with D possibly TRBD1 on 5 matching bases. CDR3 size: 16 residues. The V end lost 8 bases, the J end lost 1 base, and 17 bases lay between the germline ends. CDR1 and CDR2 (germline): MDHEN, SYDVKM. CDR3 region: CASQPLDRRNTGELFF. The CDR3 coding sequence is TGTGCCAGCCAGCCCCTCGACAGAAGGAACACCGGGGAGCTGTTTTTT.

The CDR3 is CASSTPGHQETQYF. CDR3 bases: TGTGCCAGCAGCACGCCGGGACACCAAGAGACCCAGTACTTC. The chain recombines TRBV4-2 with TRBJ2-5, with D perhaps TRBD1 or TRBD2 (5 bases each). V was trimmed by 5 bases and J by 0 bases, leaving 10 bases between them. Germline V gene lookup returns CDR1 LGHNA and CDR2 YNFKEQ. CDR3 length: 14 residues.

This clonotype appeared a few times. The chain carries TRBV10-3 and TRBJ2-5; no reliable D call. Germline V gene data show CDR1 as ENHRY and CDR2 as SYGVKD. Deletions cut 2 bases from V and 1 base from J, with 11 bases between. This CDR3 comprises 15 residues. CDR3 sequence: CAISEGGPFQETQYF. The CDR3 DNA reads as TGTGCCATCAGTGAGGGTGGGCCTTTCCAAGAGACCCAGTACTTC.

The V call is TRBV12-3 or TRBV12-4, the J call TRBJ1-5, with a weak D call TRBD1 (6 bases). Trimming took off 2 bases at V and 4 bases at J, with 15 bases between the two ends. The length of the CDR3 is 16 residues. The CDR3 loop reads CASSLRGAGKNQPQHF. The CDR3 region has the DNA TGTGCCAGCAGTTTACGGGGGGCGGGTAAGAATCAGCCCCAGCATTTT.

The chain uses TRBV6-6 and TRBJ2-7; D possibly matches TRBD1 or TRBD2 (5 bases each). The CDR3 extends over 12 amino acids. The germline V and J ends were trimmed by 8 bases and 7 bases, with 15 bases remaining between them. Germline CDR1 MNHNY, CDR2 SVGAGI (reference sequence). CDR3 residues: CASRDQEGEQYF. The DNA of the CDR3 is TGTGCCAGCCGGGACCAGGAAGGGGAGCAGTACTTC.

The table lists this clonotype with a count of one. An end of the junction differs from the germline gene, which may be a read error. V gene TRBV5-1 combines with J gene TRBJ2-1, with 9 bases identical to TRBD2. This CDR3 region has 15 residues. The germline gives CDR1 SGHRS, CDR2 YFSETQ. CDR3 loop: CASGLRAGGPLEQFF. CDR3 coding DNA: TGCGCCAGCGGCTTGAGGGCGGGAGGGCCTTTGGAGCAGTTCTTC.